Listed below are T cell receptor beta chains from one sample, sequenced in a study of siplizumab effects on memory and regulatory T cells. TCRdb's copy holds only in-frame clones and misses some; the assay was immunoSEQ multiplex PCR. Of approximately 94,000 clones listed, roughly 96% are singletons. The sequencing sample was made of naive CD4+ T cells sorted from blood. The origin of the receptors is a human donor in good health. Both conserved end residues are part of each CDR3. Fields, in order: J gene, clone size, D gene, V gene, CDR3 length, CDR3 DNA, CDR3 protein. D genes are given only for firm matches. Where a row states a size, it is once, few, many or the class of an expanded clone; other rows omit it.

TRBJ1-1 | - | TRBD1 | TRBV7-6 | 14 | TGTGCCAGCAGCTTGGGACAGGGAGAGACTGAAGCTTTCTTT | CASSLGQGETEAFF
TRBJ1-2 | - | TRBD1 | TRBV30 | 13 | TGTGCCTGGGTGGGACAGGCATTTTATGGCTACACCTTC | CAWVGQAFYGYTF
TRBJ2-1 | few | - | TRBV10-3 | 13 | TGTGCCATCAGTGTACAGGACTACAATGAGCAGTTCTTC | CAISVQDYNEQFF
TRBJ2-7 | - | - | TRBV6-1 | 16 | TGTGCCAGCAGTGATCCTCACTTAGGACAGACCTACGAGCAGTACTTC | CASSDPHLGQTYEQYF
TRBJ1-1 | - | - | TRBV28 | 14 | TGTGCCAGCAGTTCGCTTCGGGGAGCATTCGAAGCTTTCTTT | CASSSLRGAFEAFF
TRBJ2-7 | - | TRBD2 | TRBV30 | 14 | TGTGCCTGGAGTGTAGGGCAGCGGGGCTACGAGCAGTACTTC | CAWSVGQRGYEQYF
TRBJ1-2 | - | - | TRBV6-5 | 14 | TGTGCCAGCAGTTACGTGCCAGGGCGCCATGGCTACACCTTC | CASSYVPGRHGYTF
TRBJ1-1 | - | TRBD1 | TRBV11-1 | 14 | TGTGCCAGCAGCCCGGAGGACAGGGTCACTGAAGCTTTCTTT | CASSPEDRVTEAFF
TRBJ1-2 | - | - | TRBV28 | 16 | TGTGCCAGCGGTAGTGGACAATCACTACTTAACTATGGCTACACCTTC | CASGSGQSLLNYGYTF
TRBJ1-1 | - | - | TRBV7-6 | 18 | TGTGCCAGCAGCTTAGCGGTGGCAGTCCCACGGGTGAACACTGAAGCTTTCTTT | CASSLAVAVPRVNTEAFF
TRBJ2-1 | - | TRBD2 | TRBV13 | 15 | TGTGCCAGCAGCCCGGGACTAGCGGGGCCCCAAGGGCAGTTCTTC | CASSPGLAGPQGQFF
TRBJ2-5 | - | TRBD2 | TRBV11-2 | 16 | TGTGCCAGCAGCTTAGCCCTAGCGGGGGGACAAGAGACCCAGTACTTC | CASSLALAGGQETQYF
TRBJ2-1 | - | - | TRBV7-2 | 15 | TGTGCCAGCAGCTTAAGGAGTACGGGGTATAATGAGCAGTTCTTC | CASSLRSTGYNEQFF
TRBJ2-1 | - | - | TRBV6-5 | 14 | TGTGCCAGCTCCAGGGGGGTGTCCTACAATGAGCAGTTCTTC | CASSRGVSYNEQFF
TRBJ2-7 | - | - | TRBV28 | 12 | TGTGCCACTTCAGCGAGGGCCCACGAGCAGTACTTC | CATSARAHEQYF
TRBJ1-1 | once | - | TRBV10-3 | 15 | TGTGCCATCAGTGACGTTGGACTCCTGAACACTGAAGCTTTCTTT | CAISDVGLLNTEAFF
TRBJ1-3 | - | - | TRBV7-2 | 18 | TGTGCCAGCAGCCCCACGGTGGGGGGGGGCGCGGCTCGAAACACCATATATTTT | CASSPTVGGGAARNTIYF
TRBJ2-5 | - | TRBD2 | TRBV4-1 | 16 | TGCGCCAGCAGCTCACTAGCGGTCGTGTACCAAGAGACCCAGTACTTC | CASSSLAVVYQETQYF
TRBJ2-3 | - | TRBD2 | TRBV5-6 | 18 | TGTGCCAGCAGCTTGTTGGGTAGTTTTGGCGGGGGGCCAGATACGCAGTATTTT | CASSLLGSFGGGPDTQYF
TRBJ1-6 | - | - | TRBV14 | 15 | TGTGCCAGCAGCCGCCAAAGGTCCTATAATTCACCCCTCCACTTT | CASSRQRSYNSPLHF
TRBJ2-7 | - | - | TRBV19 | 12 | TGTGCCAGCGGGGACGGAGCCTACGAGCAGTACTTC | CASGDGAYEQYF
TRBJ1-1 | once | - | TRBV7-3 | 14 | TGTGCCAGCAGCTCGGGCGGTCAGAACACTGAAGCTTTCTTT | CASSSGGQNTEAFF
TRBJ1-3 | - | - | TRBV6-6 | 14 | TGTGCCAGCAGACCCGACCTGTCTGGAAACACCATATATTTT | CASRPDLSGNTIYF
TRBJ1-2 | - | TRBD1 | TRBV5-4 | 17 | TGTGCCAGCAGCTTGGACTTACCATTCGGGACAGTCTATGGCTACACCTTC | CASSLDLPFGTVYGYTF
TRBJ2-3 | - | - | TRBV10-3 | 15 | TGTGCCACCGCCCTGGCGGGGGCTAGCACAGATACGCAGTATTTT | CATALAGASTDTQYF
TRBJ1-1 | - | - | TRBV7-9 | 12 | TGTGCCAGCAGCGCTAGCGAGGCTGAAGCTTTCTTT | CASSASEAEAFF
TRBJ2-7 | - | TRBD2 | TRBV5-8 | 17 | TGTGCCAGCAGCCTTGCCGCCTGGACTAGCGGGGCCTACGAGCAGTACTTC | CASSLAAWTSGAYEQYF
TRBJ2-6 | - | - | TRBV12-5 | 16 | TGTGCTAGTGCCCAGGTGGGGGGCTCTGGGGCCAACGTCCTGACTTTC | CASAQVGGSGANVLTF
TRBJ2-2 | - | - | TRBV10-1 | 16 | TGCGCCAGCAGTGAAAGGGTTGGGGTACGGACCGGGGAGCTGTTTTTT | CASSERVGVRTGELFF
TRBJ2-5 | - | - | TRBV7-6 | 13 | TGTGCCAGCAGCTTAGGAGGGGGGGAGACCCAGTACTTC | CASSLGGGETQYF
TRBJ1-4 | - | TRBD1 | TRBV7-2 | 13 | TGTGCCAGCAGCCCGGGACAGCCTGAAAAACTGTTTTTT | CASSPGQPEKLFF
TRBJ2-3 | few | TRBD2 | TRBV5-5 | 16 | TGTGCCAGCAGCTTGGTGGTAGCGGGGGGCCAAGATACGCAGTATTTT | CASSLVVAGGQDTQYF
TRBJ2-2 | - | - | TRBV11-1 | 14 | TGTGCCAGCAGCTTAGCGCTTAACACCGGGGAGCTGTTTTTT | CASSLALNTGELFF
TRBJ2-1 | - | TRBD2 | TRBV11-2 | 15 | TGTGCCAGCAGCTCTAGCGGGGGCTTCGGGAATGAGCAGTTCTTC | CASSSSGGFGNEQFF
TRBJ2-3 | - | TRBD2 | TRBV15 | 15 | TGTGCCACCAGCAGAGCCGCGGGGGGCGCAGATACGCAGTATTTT | CATSRAAGGADTQYF
TRBJ1-3 | - | TRBD1 | TRBV30 | 13 | TGTGCCGCTACAGGGGGCTCTGGAAACACCATATATTTT | CAATGGSGNTIYF
TRBJ2-2 | - | - | TRBV6-5 | 14 | TGTGCCAGCAGCTCCCGGGGTGACACCGGGGAGCTGTTTTTT | CASSSRGDTGELFF
TRBJ1-5 | - | - | TRBV5-5 | 13 | TGTGCCAGCAGCTTGTTTGGGGTTCAGCCCCAGCATTTT | CASSLFGVQPQHF
TRBJ2-3 | - | TRBD2 | TRBV10-3 | 17 | TGTGCCATCAGTGAATCCCCTAGCGGGGGTGTGACAGATACGCAGTATTTT | CAISESPSGGVTDTQYF
TRBJ2-2 | - | - | TRBV23-1 | 14 | TGCGCCAGCAGTCATCGGAGTGCCACCGGGGAGCTGTTTTTT | CASSHRSATGELFF
TRBJ2-1 | - | TRBD1 | TRBV2 | 16 | TGTGCCAGCATGGAAGCGCTTGGACAGGTCGGGAATGAGCAGTTCTTC | CASMEALGQVGNEQFF
TRBJ1-1 | - | - | TRBV11-2 | 14 | TGTGCCAGCAGCCGCAGCCTTTTGGACACTGAAGCTTTCTTT | CASSRSLLDTEAFF
TRBJ1-4 | - | TRBD1 | TRBV2 | 15 | TGTGCCAGCAGGGAAGACAGGGGGCGTTGGGAAAAACTGTTTTTT | CASREDRGRWEKLFF
TRBJ1-5 | - | TRBD1 | TRBV19 | 15 | TGTGCCAGTACCGGGGACAGGGGGTTAGGGCAGCCCCAGCATTTT | CASTGDRGLGQPQHF
TRBJ1-1 | - | - | TRBV29-1 | 12 | TGCAGCGTTGCCCCCGAGGGCACTGAAGCTTTCTTT | CSVAPEGTEAFF
TRBJ2-6 | - | TRBD2 | TRBV6-5 | 16 | TGTGCCAGCAGTTATCGGGGAGGGGTTGGGGCCAACGTCCTGACTTTC | CASSYRGGVGANVLTF
TRBJ1-1 | - | - | TRBV7-9 | 14 | TGTGCCAGCAGCTTAGAACAGGGCCCAACTGAAGCTTTCTTT | CASSLEQGPTEAFF
TRBJ1-4 | once | TRBD1 | TRBV7-9 | 15 | TGTGCCAGCAGCAGACAGGGGACGGGTAATGAAAAACTGTTTTTT | CASSRQGTGNEKLFF
TRBJ2-1 | - | TRBD2 | TRBV18 | 16 | TGTGCCAGCTCACCCCGACTAGCGGGGGGTCACAATGAGCAGTTCTTC | CASSPRLAGGHNEQFF
TRBJ2-7 | - | - | TRBV19 | 14 | TGTGCCAGTACATCCCGGGACAAACCCTACGAGCAGTACTTC | CASTSRDKPYEQYF